The clone carrying this TCR beta chain was seen a few times. A junction boundary mismatches the germline segment, possibly from a read error. TCRdb recomputed calls from the 5' RACE reads with MiXCR, one row per CDR3 protein. The sample holds approximately 75,000 distinct CDR3 sequences, 3.5% to 6% seen once. This entry is derived from a study of early T cells in non-severe SARS-CoV-2 infection. Whole-study context: Sequencing was performed on bulk RNA from unsorted whole blood, leaving chains unpaired.

From germline, CDR1 is MDHEN and CDR2 SYDVKM. The CDR3 covers 13 residues. The starting material was whole blood, obtained at baseline. This TCR derives from an adult who was a healthcare worker with PCR-confirmed SARS-CoV-2 infection or an uninfected control (not recorded which). The donor label of this sample is uncertain. The chain joins TRBV28 to TRBJ1-2; weak D call: TRBD1 (6 bases). CDR3 protein: CASSSGQVYGHTF. CDR3 nucleotides: TGTGCCAGCAGTTCGGGACAAGTTTATGGCCACACCTTC.